The clone carrying this T cell receptor (beta chain) was counted once. The antigen is undetermined. Profiled with immunoSEQ multiplex PCR; TCRdb holds only in-frame clones, not every one. The sample yields fewer than 80,000 clones, just over 90% seen once. These data belong to a study of resident and recirculating memory T cells in vitiligo. Study details: Shave-biopsy epidermis from lesional and nonlesional skin was sequenced alongside PBMCs. No cells were sorted; samples were homogenized just before genomic DNA extraction.

Study-wide findings and caveats: Vitiligo lesions lacked a unique dominant clone, and clonality varied. TCR sequences were not conserved across biopsy sites or patients.

CDR3 length: 14 amino acids. V lost 5 bases to trimming and J lost 2 bases, with 13 bases between them. Per germline, CDR1 MNHEY and CDR2 SVGAGI. The sequenced sample was blood. The rearrangement joins TRBV6-5 to TRBJ2-7, with a tentative D call TRBD1 (6 bases). The origin of this receptor is a male donor with vitiligo. CDR3 sequence reads: CASSPQGITYEQYF. The CDR3 region has the DNA TGTGCCAGCAGTCCCCAGGGGATTACCTACGAGCAGTACTTC.